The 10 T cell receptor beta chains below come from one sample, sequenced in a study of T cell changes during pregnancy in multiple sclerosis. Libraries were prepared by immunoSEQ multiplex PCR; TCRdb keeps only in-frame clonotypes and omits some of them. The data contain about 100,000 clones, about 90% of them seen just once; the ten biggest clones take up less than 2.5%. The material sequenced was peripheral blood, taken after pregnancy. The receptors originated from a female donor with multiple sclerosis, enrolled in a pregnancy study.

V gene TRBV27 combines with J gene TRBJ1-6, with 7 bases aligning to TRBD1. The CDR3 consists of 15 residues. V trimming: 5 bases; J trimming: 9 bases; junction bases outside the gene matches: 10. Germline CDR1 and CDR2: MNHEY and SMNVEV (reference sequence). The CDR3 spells CASSLQGFPGSPLHF. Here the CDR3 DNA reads TGTGCCAGCAGTCTACAGGGGTTCCCTGGTTCACCCCTCCACTTT.

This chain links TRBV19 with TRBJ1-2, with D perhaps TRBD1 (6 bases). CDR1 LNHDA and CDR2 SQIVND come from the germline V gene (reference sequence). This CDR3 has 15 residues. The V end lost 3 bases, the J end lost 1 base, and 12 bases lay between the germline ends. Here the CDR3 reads CASSIEDRFNYGYTF. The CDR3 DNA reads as TGTGCCAGTAGTATTGAGGACAGATTTAACTATGGCTACACCTTC.

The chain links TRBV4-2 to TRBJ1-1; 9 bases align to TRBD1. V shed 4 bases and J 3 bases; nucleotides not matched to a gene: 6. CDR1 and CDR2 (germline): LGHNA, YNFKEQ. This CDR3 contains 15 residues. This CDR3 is CASSLGQGSDTEAFF. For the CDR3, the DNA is TGTGCCAGCAGCCTAGGACAGGGGTCTGACACTGAAGCTTTCTTT.

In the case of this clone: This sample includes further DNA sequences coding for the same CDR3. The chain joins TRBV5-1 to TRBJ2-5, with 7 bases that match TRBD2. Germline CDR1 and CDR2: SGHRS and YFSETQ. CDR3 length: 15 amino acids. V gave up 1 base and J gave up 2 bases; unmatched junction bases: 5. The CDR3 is CASSLRASGQETQYF. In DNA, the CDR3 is TGCGCCAGCAGCTTGAGAGCTAGCGGACAAGAGACCCAGTACTTC.

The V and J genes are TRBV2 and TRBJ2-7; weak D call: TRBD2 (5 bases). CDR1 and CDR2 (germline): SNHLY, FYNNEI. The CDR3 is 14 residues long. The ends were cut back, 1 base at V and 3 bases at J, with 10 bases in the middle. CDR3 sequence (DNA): TGTGCCAGCAGTGAAGTGGACTTTATCTACGAGCAGTACTTC. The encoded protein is CASSEVDFIYEQYF.

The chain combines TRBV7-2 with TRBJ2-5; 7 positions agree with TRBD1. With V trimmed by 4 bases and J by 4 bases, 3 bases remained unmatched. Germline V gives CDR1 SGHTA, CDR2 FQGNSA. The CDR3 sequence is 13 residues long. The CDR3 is CASSSWTGETQYF. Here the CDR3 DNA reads TGTGCCAGCAGCTCGTGGACAGGAGAGACCCAGTACTTC. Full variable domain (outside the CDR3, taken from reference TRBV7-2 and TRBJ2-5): GAGVSQSPSNKVTEKGKDVELRCDPISGHTALYWYRQSLGQGLEFLIYFQGNSAPDKSGLPSDRFSAERTGGSVSTLTIQRTQQEDSAVYLCASSSWTGETQYFGPGTRLLVL.

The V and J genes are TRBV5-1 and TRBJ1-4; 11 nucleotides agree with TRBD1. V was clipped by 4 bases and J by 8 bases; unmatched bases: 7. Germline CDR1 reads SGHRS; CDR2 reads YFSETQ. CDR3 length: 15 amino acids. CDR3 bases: TGCGCCAGCAGCAAACCGGGACAGGGGGAGGAAAAACTGTTTTTT. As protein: CASSKPGQGEEKLFF.

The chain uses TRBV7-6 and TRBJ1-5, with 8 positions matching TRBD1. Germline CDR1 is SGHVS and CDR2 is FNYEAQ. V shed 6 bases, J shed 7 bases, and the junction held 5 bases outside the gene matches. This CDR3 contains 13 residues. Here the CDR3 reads CASSSGGVQPQHF. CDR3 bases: TGTGCCAGCAGTTCAGGGGGCGTCCAGCCCCAGCATTTT.

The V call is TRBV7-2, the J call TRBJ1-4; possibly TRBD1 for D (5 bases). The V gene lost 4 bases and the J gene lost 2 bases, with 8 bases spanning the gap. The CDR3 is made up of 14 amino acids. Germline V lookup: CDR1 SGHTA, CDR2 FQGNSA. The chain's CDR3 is CASSSQGTNEKLFF. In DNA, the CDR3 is TGTGCCAGCAGCTCGCAGGGTACTAATGAAAAACTGTTTTTT.

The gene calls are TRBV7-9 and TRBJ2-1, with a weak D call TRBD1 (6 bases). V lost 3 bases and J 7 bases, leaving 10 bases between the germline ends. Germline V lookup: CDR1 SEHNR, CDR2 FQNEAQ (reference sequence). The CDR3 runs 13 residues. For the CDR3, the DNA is TGTGCCAGCAGCTTTGGACAGCCTAATGAGCAGTTCTTC. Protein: CASSFGQPNEQFF.